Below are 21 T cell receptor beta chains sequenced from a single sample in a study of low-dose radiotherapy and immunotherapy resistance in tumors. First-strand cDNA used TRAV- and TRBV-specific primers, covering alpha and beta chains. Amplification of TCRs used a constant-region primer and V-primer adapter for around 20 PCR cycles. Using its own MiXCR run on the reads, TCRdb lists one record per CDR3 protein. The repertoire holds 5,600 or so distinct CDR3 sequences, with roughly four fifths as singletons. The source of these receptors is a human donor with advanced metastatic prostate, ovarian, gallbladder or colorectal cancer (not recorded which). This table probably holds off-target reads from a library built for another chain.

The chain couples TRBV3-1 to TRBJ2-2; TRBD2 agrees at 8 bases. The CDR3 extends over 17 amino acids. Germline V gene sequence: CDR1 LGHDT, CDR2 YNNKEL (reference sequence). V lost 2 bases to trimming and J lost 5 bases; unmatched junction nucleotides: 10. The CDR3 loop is CASSQPSGSADTGELFF. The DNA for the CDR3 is TGTGCCAGCAGCCAACCAAGCGGGAGTGCGGATACCGGGGAGCTGTTTTTT.

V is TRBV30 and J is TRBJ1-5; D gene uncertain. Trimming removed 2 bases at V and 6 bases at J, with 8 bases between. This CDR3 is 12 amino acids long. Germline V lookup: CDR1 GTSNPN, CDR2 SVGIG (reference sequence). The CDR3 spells CAWSRVGQPQHF. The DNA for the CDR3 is TGTGCCTGGAGTAGGGTTGGTCAGCCCCAGCATTTT.

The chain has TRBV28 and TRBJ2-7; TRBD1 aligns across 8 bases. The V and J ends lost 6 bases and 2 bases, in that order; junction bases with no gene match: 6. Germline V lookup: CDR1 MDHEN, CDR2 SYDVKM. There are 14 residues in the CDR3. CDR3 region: CASRPETGAYEQYF. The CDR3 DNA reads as TGTGCCAGCAGGCCAGAGACAGGGGCCTACGAGCAGTACTTC.

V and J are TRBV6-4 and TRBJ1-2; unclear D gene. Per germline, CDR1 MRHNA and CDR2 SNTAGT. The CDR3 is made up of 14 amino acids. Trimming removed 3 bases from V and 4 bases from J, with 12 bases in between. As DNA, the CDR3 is TGTGCCAGCAGTGATGGAAATTTTGGCTATGGCTACACCTTC. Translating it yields CASSDGNFGYGYTF.

CDR3 DNA sequence: TGCAGTCACAGCAAGGCCTATGGCTACACCTTC. Translated, it gives CSHSKAYGYTF. The chain combines TRBV20-1 with TRBJ1-2; unclear D gene. This CDR3 spans 11 amino acids. Per germline, CDR1 DFQATT and CDR2 SNEGSKA (reference sequence). Trimming removed 8 bases from V and 4 bases from J, with 11 bases in between.

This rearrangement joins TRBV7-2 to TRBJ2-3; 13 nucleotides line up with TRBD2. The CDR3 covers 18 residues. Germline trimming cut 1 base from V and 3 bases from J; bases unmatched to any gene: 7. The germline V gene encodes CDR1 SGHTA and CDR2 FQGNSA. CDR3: CASSLVWRLAGGTDTQYF. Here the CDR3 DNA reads TGTGCCAGCAGCTTAGTTTGGAGACTAGCGGGGGGAACAGATACGCAGTATTTT.

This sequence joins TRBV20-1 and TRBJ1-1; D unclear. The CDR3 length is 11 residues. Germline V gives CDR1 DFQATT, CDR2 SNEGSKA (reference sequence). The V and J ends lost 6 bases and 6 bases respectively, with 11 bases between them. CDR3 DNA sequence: TGCAGTGCCCGTGGGAGGGCTGAAGCTTTCTTT. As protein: CSARGRAEAFF.

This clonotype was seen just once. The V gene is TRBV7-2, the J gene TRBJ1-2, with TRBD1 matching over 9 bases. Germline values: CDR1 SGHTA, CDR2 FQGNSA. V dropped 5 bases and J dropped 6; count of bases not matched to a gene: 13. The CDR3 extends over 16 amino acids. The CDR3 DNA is TGTGCCAGCAGCGCCCAAAGGGTTACAGGGGGCAATGGCTACACCTTC. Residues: CASSAQRVTGGNGYTF.

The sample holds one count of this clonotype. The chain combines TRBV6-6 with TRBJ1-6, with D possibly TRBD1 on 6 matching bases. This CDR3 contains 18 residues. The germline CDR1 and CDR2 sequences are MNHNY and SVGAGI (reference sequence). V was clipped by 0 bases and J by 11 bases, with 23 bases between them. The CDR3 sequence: CASSYSPPGGASWPPLHF. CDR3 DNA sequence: TGTGCCAGCAGTTACTCGCCCCCCGGGGGGGCCAGTTGGCCACCCCTCCACTTT.

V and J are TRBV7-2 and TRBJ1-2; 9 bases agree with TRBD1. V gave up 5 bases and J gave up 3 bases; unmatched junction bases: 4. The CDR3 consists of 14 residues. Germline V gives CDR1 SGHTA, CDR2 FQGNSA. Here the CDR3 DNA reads TGTGCCAGCAGCGAAAGGACAGGGGACTATGGCTACACCTTC. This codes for CASSERTGDYGYTF.

CDR3 sequence (DNA): TGTGCCAGCAGCTTCGGGGGGATAGGCGCCGAGCAGTACTTC. This gives the protein CASSFGGIGAEQYF. J is TRBJ2-7 and V is TRBV7-6; 7 bases line up with TRBD2. The CDR3 is 14 amino acids. Germline values: CDR1 SGHVS, CDR2 FNYEAQ. V was pared by 3 bases and J by 6 bases, with 8 bases of the junction left unmatched.

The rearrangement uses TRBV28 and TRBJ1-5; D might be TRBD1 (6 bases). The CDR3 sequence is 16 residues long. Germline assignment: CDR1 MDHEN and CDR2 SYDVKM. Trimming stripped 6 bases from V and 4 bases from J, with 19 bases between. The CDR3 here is CASSPKQGFGNQPQHF. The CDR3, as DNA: TGTGCCAGCAGCCCTAAACAGGGTTTTGGAAATCAGCCCCAGCATTTT.

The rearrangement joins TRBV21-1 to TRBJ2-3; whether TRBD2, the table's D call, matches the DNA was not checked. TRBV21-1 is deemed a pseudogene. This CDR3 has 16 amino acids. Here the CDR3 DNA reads TGTGCCAGCAGCAGGACTAGCGGGGATTACACAGATACGCAGTATTTT. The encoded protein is CASSRTSGDYTDTQYF.

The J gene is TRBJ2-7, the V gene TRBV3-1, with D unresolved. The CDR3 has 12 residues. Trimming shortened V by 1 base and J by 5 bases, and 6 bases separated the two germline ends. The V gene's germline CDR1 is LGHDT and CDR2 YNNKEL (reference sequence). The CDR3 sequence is CASSQVVNEQYF. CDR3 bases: TGTGCCAGCAGCCAAGTCGTCAACGAGCAGTACTTC.

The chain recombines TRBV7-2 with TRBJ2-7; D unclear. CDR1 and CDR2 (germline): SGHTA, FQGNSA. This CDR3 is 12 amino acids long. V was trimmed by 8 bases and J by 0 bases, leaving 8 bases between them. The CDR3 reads CASGQNSYEQYF. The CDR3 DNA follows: TGTGCCAGCGGCCAAAACTCCTACGAGCAGTACTTC.

The CDR3 here is CASRSAKETQYF. The CDR3 coding sequence is TGTGCCAGCCGATCGGCTAAAGAGACCCAGTACTTC. The chain couples TRBV19 to TRBJ2-5, with D hard to call. This CDR3 is 12 amino acids long. Trimming shortened V by 9 bases and J by 3 bases, and 11 bases separated the two germline ends. Germline CDR1 reads LNHDA; CDR2 reads SQIVND (reference sequence).

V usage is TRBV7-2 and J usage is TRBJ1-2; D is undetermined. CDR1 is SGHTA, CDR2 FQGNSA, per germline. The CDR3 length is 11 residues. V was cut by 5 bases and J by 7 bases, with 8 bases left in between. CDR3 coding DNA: TGTGCCAGCAGCCCTCTCCGTGGCTACACCTTC. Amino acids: CASSPLRGYTF.

The DNA for the CDR3 is TGTGCCAGCAGCTTAGCCGGGATGTTAGAGACCCAGTACTTC. This translates into CASSLAGMLETQYF. The chain couples TRBV11-3 to TRBJ2-5, with D perhaps TRBD2 (5 bases). The CDR3 is 14 amino acids. Trimming took off 1 base at V and 4 bases at J, with 10 bases between the two ends. Germline CDR1 is SGHNT and CDR2 is YENEEA.

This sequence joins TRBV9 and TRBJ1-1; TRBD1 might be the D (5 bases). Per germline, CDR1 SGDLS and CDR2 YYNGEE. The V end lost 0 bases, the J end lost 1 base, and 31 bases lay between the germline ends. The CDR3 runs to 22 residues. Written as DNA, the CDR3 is TGTGCCAGCAGCGTAGCTCCCGGTGGAGGACCGGGACGAATGAGAAGGAACACTGAAGCTTTCTTT. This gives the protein CASSVAPGGGPGRMRRNTEAFF.

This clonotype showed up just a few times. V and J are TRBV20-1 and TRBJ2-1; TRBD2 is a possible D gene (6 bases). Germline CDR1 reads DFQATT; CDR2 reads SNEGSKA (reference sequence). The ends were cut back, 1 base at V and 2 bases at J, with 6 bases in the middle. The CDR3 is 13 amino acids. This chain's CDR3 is CSARGRAYNEQFF. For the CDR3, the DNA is TGCAGTGCTAGAGGGAGGGCCTACAATGAGCAGTTCTTC.

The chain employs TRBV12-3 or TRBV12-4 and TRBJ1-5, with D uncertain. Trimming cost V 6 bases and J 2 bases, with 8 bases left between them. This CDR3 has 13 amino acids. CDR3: CASSSNRNQPQHF. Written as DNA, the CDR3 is TGTGCCAGCAGCTCGAACCGCAATCAGCCCCAGCATTTT.